One and the same sample provided the 14 T cell receptor beta chains below, sequenced in a study of blood T cells in healthy people across ages. A sample-barcoded 5' primer and a J-beta primer mix were used in a second PCR of roughly 7 to 11 cycles. TCRdb re-called the 5' RACE reads with MiXCR, one entry per CDR3 protein. The profile shows some 1 million distinct CDR3 sequences, under 55% of them singletons. Sequenced: blood. These receptors were taken from an older woman in good health.

The chain joins TRBV20-1 to TRBJ2-1; TRBD2 matches at 15 bases. V lost 6 bases and J lost 4; bases outside the gene matches: 10. CDR3 length: 17 amino acids. CDR1 DFQATT and CDR2 SNEGSKA come from the germline V gene (reference sequence). CDR3 sequence: CSAPGTSGRSRYNEQFF. In nucleotides, the CDR3 is TGCAGTGCGCCCGGGACTAGCGGGAGGTCACGTTACAATGAGCAGTTCTTC.

The chain employs TRBV7-8 and TRBJ2-3; TRBD2 matches at 7 bases. Germline V CDR1 and CDR2: SGHVS, FQNEAQ. The CDR3 is 15 residues long. After removal of 5 bases from V and 2 bases from J, the junction contained 7 bases not matched to a gene. The CDR3 here is CASSIKRDPTDTQYF. As DNA, the CDR3 is TGTGCCAGCAGCATCAAGCGGGACCCCACAGATACGCAGTATTTT.

On this clonotype: One base away lies a much larger clone, so this may be a sequencing read error. The chain links TRBV30 to TRBJ2-7, with 11 bases aligning to TRBD2. Per germline, CDR1 GTSNPN and CDR2 SVGIG (reference sequence). The ends lost 3 bases at V and 7 bases at J; junction bases unmatched: 8. The CDR3 loop spans 14 amino acids. CDR3 in amino acids: CAWSPGLADNEQYF. CDR3 DNA: TGTGCCTGGAGCCCGGGACTAGCGGATAATGAGCAGTACTTC.

The V and J genes are TRBV3-1 and TRBJ2-1, with 7 bases that match TRBD1. This CDR3 has 15 amino acids. J lost 2 bases, V lost 1 base, and 2 bases had no gene match. Germline assignment: CDR1 LGHDT and CDR2 YNNKEL (reference sequence). The DNA of the CDR3 is TGTGCCAGCAGCCAAGGGGGACAGACCTACAATGAGCAGTTCTTC. It codes for CASSQGGQTYNEQFF.

The J gene is TRBJ2-3, the V gene TRBV12-5; possible D gene TRBD2, 5 bases. Deletions cut 3 bases from V and 2 bases from J, with 9 bases between. CDR1 is LGHNT, CDR2 FRNRAP, per germline. The CDR3 sequence is 14 residues long. The CDR3 loop reads CASGFRTFTDTQYF. CDR3 bases: TGTGCTAGTGGTTTTAGGACTTTCACAGATACGCAGTATTTT.

Comments on this clonotype: Given a much more abundant clone one base away, this may be a read error. The chain couples TRBV29-1 to TRBJ2-3; TRBD1 or TRBD2 may be the D gene (6 bases each). The germline V gene encodes CDR1 SQVTM and CDR2 ANQGSEA. The CDR3 runs 12 residues. CDR3 region: CGVAGGPDTQYF. The CDR3 coding sequence is TGCGGCGTCGCCGGGGGCCCAGATACGCAGTATTTT.

This clonotype showed up just once. This chain joins TRBV20-1 and TRBJ2-5; tentatively, D is TRBD1 (6 bases). There are 14 residues in the CDR3. The germline V gene encodes CDR1 DFQATT and CDR2 SNEGSKA (reference sequence). Trimming shortened V by 7 bases and J by 2 bases, and 17 bases separated the two germline ends. The CDR3 DNA reads as TGCAGTGTTAACAGGATGGGGGCACAAGAGACCCAGTACTTC. It yields the protein CSVNRMGAQETQYF.

As to this clonotype: Relative to the germline gene, one junction end is altered; a read error may explain this. CDR3 sequence: CVSSPGLTEAFF. Written as DNA, the CDR3 is TGTGTCAGCTCACCTGGGTTAACTGAAGCTTTCTTT. This sequence joins TRBV18 and TRBJ1-1; D gene unclear. Per the germline V gene, CDR1 is KGHSH and CDR2 is LQKENI. CDR3 size: 12 residues. Based on the CDR3 plus reference TRBV18 and TRBJ1-1, the full variable domain is NAGVMQNPRHLVRRRGQEARLRCSPMKGHSHVYWYRQLPEEGLKFMVYLQKENIIDESGMPKERFSAEFPKEGPSILRIQQVVRGDSAAYFCVSSPGLTEAFFGQGTRLTVV.

This clonotype was counted ten times or more. The chain is built from TRBV2 and TRBJ2-1; D is perhaps TRBD1 or TRBD2 (5 bases each). The ends were cut back, 6 bases at V and 7 bases at J, with 16 bases in the middle. The CDR3 is 14 residues long. Germline assignment: CDR1 SNHLY and CDR2 FYNNEI. The CDR3 nucleotides read TGTGCCAGCAGGAGGGACCTTAGCGAGAATGAGCAGTTCTTC. This translates into CASRRDLSENEQFF.

The CDR3 nucleotides are TGTGCCTGGATACGAGTGAGTGGGTACAATGAGCAGTTCTTC. Its protein is CAWIRVSGYNEQFF. The rearrangement links TRBV30 to TRBJ2-1; no firm D call. The ends were cut back, 4 bases at V and 4 bases at J, with 14 bases in the middle. Per the germline V gene, CDR1 is GTSNPN and CDR2 is SVGIG (reference sequence). The CDR3 loop spans 14 amino acids.

CDR3 region: CASSFDRGYGYTF. In DNA, the CDR3 is TGCGCCAGCAGTTTTGACAGAGGCTATGGCTACACCTTC. This chain uses TRBV10-1 with TRBJ1-2, with D possibly TRBD1 on 5 matching bases. V dropped 5 bases and J dropped 4 bases, with 11 bases sitting between them. This CDR3 contains 13 residues. Looked up from germline, CDR1 is WNHNN and CDR2 is SYGVQD (reference sequence).

This CDR3 is CATRGGRETPHEQFF. Written as DNA, the CDR3 is TGTGCCACCAGGGGCGGACGGGAGACCCCCCATGAGCAGTTCTTC. The genes are TRBV24-1 and TRBJ2-1, with a weak D call TRBD2 (6 bases). The V end lost 7 bases, the J end lost 8 bases, and 20 bases lay between the germline ends. CDR1 and CDR2 (germline): KGHDR, SFDVKD. The CDR3 has 15 amino acids.

The V call is TRBV24-1, the J call TRBJ2-2; a possible D gene is TRBD1 (5 bases). Germline V gene sequence: CDR1 KGHDR, CDR2 SFDVKD. This CDR3 comprises 15 residues. The germline V and J ends were trimmed by 4 bases and 7 bases, with 15 bases remaining between them. The CDR3 DNA follows: TGTGCCACCAGTGACAGCCAGACAGTTTTCGGGGAGCTGTTTTTT. This gives the protein CATSDSQTVFGELFF.

This clonotype came up many times. The chain combines TRBV7-9 with TRBJ2-7; 7 nucleotides align to TRBD1. The trim removed 5 bases at V and 3 bases at J, leaving 4 bases unmatched. The CDR3 loop spans 13 amino acids. Germline assignment: CDR1 SEHNR and CDR2 FQNEAQ (reference sequence). CDR3 in DNA: TGTGCCAGCAGCCGTACAGGGGACTACGAGCAGTACTTC. It codes for CASSRTGDYEQYF.